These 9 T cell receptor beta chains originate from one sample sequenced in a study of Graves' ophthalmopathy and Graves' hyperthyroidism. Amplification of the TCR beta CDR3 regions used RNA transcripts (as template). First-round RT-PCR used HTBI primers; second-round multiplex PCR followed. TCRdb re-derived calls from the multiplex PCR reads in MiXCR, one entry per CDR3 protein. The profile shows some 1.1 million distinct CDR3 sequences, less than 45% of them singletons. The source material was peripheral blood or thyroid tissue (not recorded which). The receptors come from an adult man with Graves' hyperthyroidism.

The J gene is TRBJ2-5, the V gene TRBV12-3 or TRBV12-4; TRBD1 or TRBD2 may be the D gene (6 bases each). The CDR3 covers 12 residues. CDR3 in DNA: TGTGCTGGCCCCCGGGGGCTAGAGACCCAGTACTTC. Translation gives CAGPRGLETQYF.

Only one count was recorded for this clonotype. The CDR3: CASRGPAGEGEQYF. In DNA, the CDR3 is TGCGCCAGCCGTGGGCCAGCGGGAGAGGGTGAGCAGTACTTC. This chain connects TRBV5-1 to TRBJ2-7, with 8 bases lining up with TRBD2. The CDR3 extends over 14 amino acids. The V gene's germline CDR1 is SGHRS and CDR2 YFSETQ. The V gene end was trimmed by 7 bases and the J gene end by 7 bases; junction bases not matched to a gene: 13.

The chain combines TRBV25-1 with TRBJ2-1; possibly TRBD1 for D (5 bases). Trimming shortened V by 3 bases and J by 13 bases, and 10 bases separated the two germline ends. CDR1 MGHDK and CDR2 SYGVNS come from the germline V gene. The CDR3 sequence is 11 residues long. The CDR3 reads CASSEGQLQFF. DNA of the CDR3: TGTGCCAGCAGTGAGGGGCAGCTCCAGTTCTTC.

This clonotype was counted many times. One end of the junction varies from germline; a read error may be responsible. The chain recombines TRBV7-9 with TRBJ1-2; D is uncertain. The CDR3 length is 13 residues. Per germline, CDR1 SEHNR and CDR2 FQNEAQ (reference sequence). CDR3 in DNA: TGCGCCAGCAGCCAAGATGTAGGCTATGGCTACACCTTC. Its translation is CASSQDVGYGYTF.

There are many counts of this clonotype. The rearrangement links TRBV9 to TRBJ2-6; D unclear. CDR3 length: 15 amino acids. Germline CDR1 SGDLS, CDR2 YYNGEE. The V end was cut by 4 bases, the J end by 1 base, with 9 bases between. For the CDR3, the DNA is TGTGCCAGCAGCCCGTACTGGTCTGGGGCCAACGTCCTGACTTTC. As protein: CASSPYWSGANVLTF.

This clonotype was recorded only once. The CDR3 is CAVREGAGTDTQYF. The CDR3 DNA follows: TGTGCCGTTCGTGAGGGGGCGGGCACAGATACGCAGTATTTT. The J gene is TRBJ2-3, the V gene TRBV19, with TRBD1 identical over 7 bases. The CDR3 extends over 14 amino acids. Germline CDR1 and CDR2: LNHDA and SQIVND (reference sequence). The junction had 9 bases not matched to a gene; V was cut back by 11 bases and J by 1 base.

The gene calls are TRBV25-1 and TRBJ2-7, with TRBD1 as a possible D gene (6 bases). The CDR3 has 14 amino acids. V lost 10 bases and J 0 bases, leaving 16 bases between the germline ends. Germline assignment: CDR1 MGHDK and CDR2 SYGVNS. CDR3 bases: TGTGCCACCGAACCACAGGGACGCTCCTACGAGCAGTACTTC. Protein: CATEPQGRSYEQYF.

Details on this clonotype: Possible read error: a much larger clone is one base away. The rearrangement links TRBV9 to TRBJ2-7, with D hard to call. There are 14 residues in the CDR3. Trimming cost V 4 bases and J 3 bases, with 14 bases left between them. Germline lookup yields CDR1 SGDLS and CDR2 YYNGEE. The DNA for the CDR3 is TGTGCCAGCAGCTCCCAGAGTAGCCACTACGAGCAGTACTTC. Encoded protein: CASSSQSSHYEQYF.

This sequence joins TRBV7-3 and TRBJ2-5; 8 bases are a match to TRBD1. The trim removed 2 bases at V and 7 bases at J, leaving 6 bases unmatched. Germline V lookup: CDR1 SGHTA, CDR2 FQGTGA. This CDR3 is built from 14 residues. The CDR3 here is CASSLERGQGTQYF. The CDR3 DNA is TGTGCCAGCAGCTTAGAACGTGGACAGGGGACCCAGTACTTC.